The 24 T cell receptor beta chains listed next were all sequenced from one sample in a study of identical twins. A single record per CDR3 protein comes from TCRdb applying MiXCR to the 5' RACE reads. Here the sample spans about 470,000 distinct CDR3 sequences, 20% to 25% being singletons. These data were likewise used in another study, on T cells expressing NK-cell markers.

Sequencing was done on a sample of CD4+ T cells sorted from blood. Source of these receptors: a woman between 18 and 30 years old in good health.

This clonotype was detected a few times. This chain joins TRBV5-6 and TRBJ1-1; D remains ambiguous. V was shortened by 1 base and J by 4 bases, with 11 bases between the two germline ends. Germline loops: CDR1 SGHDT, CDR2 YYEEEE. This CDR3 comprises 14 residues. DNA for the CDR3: TGTGCCAGCAGCTTGAGGTTGGTGGGCACTGAAGCTTTCTTT. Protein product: CASSLRLVGTEAFF.

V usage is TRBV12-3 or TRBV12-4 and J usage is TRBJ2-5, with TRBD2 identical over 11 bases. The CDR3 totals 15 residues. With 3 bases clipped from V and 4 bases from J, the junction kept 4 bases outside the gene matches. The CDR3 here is CASSFIAGGPETQYF. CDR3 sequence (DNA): TGTGCCAGCAGTTTCATAGCGGGGGGGCCAGAGACCCAGTACTTC.

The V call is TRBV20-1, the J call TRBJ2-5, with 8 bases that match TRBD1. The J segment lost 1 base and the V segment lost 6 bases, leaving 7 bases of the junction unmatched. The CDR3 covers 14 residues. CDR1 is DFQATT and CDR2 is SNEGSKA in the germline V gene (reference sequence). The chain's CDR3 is CSARTGNLQETQYF. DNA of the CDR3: TGCAGTGCCAGGACAGGGAACCTCCAAGAGACCCAGTACTTC.

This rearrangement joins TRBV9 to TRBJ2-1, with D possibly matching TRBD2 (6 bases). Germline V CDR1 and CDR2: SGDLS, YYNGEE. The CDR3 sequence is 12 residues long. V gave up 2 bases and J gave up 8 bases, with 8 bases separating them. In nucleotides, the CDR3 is TGTGCCAGCAGCGTGCGGGGCCATGAGCAGTTCTTC. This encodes CASSVRGHEQFF.

CDR3 sequence (DNA): TGTGCCAGCAGTTTAACTAGCGGGGGGGACACCGGGGAGCTGTTTTTT. As protein: CASSLTSGGDTGELFF. This chain connects TRBV27 to TRBJ2-2, with 13 positions matching TRBD2. The J segment lost 3 bases and the V segment lost 2 bases, leaving 0 bases of the junction unmatched. Germline V gives CDR1 MNHEY, CDR2 SMNVEV (reference sequence). This CDR3 region has 16 residues.

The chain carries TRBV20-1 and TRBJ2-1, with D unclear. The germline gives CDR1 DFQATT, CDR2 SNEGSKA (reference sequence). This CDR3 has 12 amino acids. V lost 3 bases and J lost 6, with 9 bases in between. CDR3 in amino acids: CSARAHSNEQFF. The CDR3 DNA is TGCAGTGCTAGGGCACATAGCAATGAGCAGTTCTTC.

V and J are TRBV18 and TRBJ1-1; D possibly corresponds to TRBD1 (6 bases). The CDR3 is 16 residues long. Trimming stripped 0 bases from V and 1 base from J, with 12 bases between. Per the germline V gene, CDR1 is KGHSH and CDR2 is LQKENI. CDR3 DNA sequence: TGTGCCAGCTCACCACCGAACGCAGGGGCGAACACTGAAGCTTTCTTT. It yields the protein CASSPPNAGANTEAFF.

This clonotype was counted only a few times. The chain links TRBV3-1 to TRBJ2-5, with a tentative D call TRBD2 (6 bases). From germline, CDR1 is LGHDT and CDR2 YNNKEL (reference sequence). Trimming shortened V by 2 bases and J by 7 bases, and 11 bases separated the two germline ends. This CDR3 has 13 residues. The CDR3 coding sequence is TGTGCCAGCAGCCAACCCCGGGGGTGGACCCAGTACTTC. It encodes CASSQPRGWTQYF.

The CDR3 protein is CASSVGATLGNIYGYTF. CDR3 DNA: TGTGCCAGCAGCGTAGGGGCGACACTGGGGAATATCTATGGCTACACCTTC. The V gene is TRBV9, the J gene TRBJ1-2; no reliable D call. The CDR3 consists of 17 residues. Germline-derived CDR1 and CDR2 are SGDLS and YYNGEE. Trimming stripped 0 bases from V and 4 bases from J, with 19 bases between.

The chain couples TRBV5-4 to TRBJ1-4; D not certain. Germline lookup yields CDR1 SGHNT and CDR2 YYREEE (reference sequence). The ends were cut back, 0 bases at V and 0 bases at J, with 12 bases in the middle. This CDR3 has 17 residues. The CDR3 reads CASSLDGLSATNEKLFF. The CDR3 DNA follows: TGTGCCAGCAGCTTGGACGGTTTAAGTGCAACTAATGAAAAACTGTTTTTT.

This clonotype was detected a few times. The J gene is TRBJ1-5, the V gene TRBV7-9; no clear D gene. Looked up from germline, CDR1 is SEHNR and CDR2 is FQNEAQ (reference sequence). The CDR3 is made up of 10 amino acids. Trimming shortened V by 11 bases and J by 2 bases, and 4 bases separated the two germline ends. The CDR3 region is CAVGNQPQHF. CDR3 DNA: TGTGCCGTGGGCAATCAGCCCCAGCATTTT.

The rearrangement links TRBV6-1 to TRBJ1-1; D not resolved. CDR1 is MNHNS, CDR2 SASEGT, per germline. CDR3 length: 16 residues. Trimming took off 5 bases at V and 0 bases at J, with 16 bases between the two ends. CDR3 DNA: TGTGCCAGCAGTCCGCACAGACTCTGGGTGAACACTGAAGCTTTCTTT. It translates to CASSPHRLWVNTEAFF.

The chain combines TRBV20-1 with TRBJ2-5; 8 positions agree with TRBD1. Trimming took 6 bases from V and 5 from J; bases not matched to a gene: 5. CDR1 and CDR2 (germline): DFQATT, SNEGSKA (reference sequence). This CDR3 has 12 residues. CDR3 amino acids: CSARTGRETQYF. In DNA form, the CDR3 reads TGCAGTGCCCGGACAGGGAGGGAGACCCAGTACTTC.

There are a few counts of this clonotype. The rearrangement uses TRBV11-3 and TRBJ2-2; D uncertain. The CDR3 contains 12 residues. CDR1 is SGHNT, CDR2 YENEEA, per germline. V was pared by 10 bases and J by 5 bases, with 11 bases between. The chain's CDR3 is CAITTRTGELFF. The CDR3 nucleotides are TGTGCCATCACGACGCGTACCGGGGAGCTGTTTTTT.

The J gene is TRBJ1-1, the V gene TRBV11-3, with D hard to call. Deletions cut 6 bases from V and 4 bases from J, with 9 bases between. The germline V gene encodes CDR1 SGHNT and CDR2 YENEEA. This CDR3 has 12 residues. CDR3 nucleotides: TGTGCCAGCAGTGACGGGGTCACTGAAGCTTTCTTT. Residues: CASSDGVTEAFF.

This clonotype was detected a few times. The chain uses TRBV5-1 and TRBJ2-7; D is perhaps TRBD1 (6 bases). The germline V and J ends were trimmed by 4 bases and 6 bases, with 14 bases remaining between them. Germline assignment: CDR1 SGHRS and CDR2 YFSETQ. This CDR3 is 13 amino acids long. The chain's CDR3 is CASSAGTPSEQYF. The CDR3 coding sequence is TGCGCCAGCAGCGCCGGGACACCGTCCGAGCAGTACTTC.

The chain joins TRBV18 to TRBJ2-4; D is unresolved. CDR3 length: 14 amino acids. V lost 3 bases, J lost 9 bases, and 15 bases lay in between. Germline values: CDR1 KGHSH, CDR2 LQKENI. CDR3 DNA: TGTGCCAGCTCACCTCTTCCCGGAGTTCCCATTCAGTACTTC. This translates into CASSPLPGVPIQYF.

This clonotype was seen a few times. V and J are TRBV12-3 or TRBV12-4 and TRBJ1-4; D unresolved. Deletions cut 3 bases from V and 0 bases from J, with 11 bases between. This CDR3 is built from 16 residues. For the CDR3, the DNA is TGTGCCAGCAGTTTCCGGGCGAGAGCAACTAATGAAAAACTGTTTTTT. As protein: CASSFRARATNEKLFF.

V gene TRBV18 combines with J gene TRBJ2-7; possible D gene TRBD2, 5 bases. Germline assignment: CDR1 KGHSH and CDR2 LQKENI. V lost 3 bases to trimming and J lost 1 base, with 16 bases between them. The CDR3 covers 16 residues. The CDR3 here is CASSPRTGRLSYEQYF. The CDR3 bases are TGTGCCAGCTCACCTCGGACGGGAAGGCTATCCTACGAGCAGTACTTC.

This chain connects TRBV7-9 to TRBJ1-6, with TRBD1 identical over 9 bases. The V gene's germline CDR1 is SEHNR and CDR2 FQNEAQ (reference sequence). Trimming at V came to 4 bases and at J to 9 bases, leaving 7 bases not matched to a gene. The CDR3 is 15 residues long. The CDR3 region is CASSSDRGRFSPLHF. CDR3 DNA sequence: TGTGCCAGCAGCTCGGACAGGGGCAGGTTTTCACCCCTCCACTTT.

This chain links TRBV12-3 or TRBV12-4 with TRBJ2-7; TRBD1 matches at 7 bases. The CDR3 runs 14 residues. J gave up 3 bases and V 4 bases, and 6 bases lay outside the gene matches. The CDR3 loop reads CASSWTGGFYEQYF. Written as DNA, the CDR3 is TGTGCCAGCAGTTGGACAGGAGGTTTCTACGAGCAGTACTTC.

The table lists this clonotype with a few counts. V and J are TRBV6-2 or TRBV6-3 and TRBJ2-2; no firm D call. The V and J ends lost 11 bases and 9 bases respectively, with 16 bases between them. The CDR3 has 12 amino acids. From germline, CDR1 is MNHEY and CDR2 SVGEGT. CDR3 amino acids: CASIARNRELFF. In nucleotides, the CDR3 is TGTGCCTCAATCGCTCGAAATCGGGAGCTGTTTTTT.

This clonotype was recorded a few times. CDR3 nucleotides: TGTGCCAGCAGTTCGGGGGGGGGTGGTGAGACCCAGTACTTC. It translates to CASSSGGGGETQYF. This chain joins TRBV12-3 or TRBV12-4 and TRBJ2-5; 8 bases are shared with TRBD2. V lost 4 bases to trimming and J lost 5 bases; unmatched junction nucleotides: 6. This CDR3 contains 14 residues.

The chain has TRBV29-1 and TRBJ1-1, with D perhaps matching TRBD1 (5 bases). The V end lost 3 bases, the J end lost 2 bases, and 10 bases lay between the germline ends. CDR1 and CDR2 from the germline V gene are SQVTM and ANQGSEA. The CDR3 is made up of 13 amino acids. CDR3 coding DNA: TGCAGCGTTGAGAAGGACAAAAACACTGAAGCTTTCTTT. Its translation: CSVEKDKNTEAFF.